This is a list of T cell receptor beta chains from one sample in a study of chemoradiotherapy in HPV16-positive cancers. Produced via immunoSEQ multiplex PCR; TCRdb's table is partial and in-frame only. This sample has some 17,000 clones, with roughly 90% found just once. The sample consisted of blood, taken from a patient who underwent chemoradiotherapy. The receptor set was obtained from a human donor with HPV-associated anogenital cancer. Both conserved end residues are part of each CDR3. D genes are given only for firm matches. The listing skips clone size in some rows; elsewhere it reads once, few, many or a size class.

TGTGCCAGTAGTGCCGGACTAGCTTACGAGCAGTACTTC,CASSAGLAYEQYF,TRBD2,TRBV19,TRBJ2-7,-
TGCGCCAGCACGCCGGACCACTCCTACAATGAGCAGTTCTTC,CASTPDHSYNEQFF,-,TRBV10-2,TRBJ2-1,once
TGCAGCGTCCGGGACAGGGGGAATGGCTACACCTTC,CSVRDRGNGYTF,TRBD1,TRBV29-1,TRBJ1-2,-
TGTGCCAGCAGCTTAGAAGGGGGCAGGGGTTCATATGGCTACACCTTC,CASSLEGGRGSYGYTF,TRBD1,TRBV7-2,TRBJ1-2,-
TGTGCCTGGAGTATCGGGACAGGGGGACCCGGTGAGCAGTTCTTC,CAWSIGTGGPGEQFF,TRBD1,TRBV30,TRBJ2-1,-
TGTGCCAGCAGTGAAGCCCTCCCAGGGTCCGGCTACGAGCAGTACTTC,CASSEALPGSGYEQYF,-,TRBV6-1,TRBJ2-7,-
TGTGCCAGCAGTTATGGAGGGACCCAGTACTTC,CASSYGGTQYF,-,TRBV6-5,TRBJ2-5,-
TGTGCCAGCAGTTCCACAGACGCAGACAGGGAGGTTCTCTATGGCTACACCTTC,CASSSTDADREVLYGYTF,TRBD1,TRBV27,TRBJ1-2,-
TGTGCCAGCAGTGACTGGGGGGTTGGACAGGGGGCCGAAGCTTTCTTT,CASSDWGVGQGAEAFF,TRBD1,TRBV2,TRBJ1-1,-
TGTGCCAGCAGCTTCGATTTGGATACGCAGTATTTT,CASSFDLDTQYF,-,TRBV11-3,TRBJ2-3,-
TGTGCCAGCGGGAAACAGGGCCGTGGCTACACCTTC,CASGKQGRGYTF,-,TRBV28,TRBJ1-2,-
TGTGCCAGCAGTTTGGGACTAGCGGGAGCAGATACGCAGTATTTT,CASSLGLAGADTQYF,TRBD2,TRBV28,TRBJ2-3,-
TGTGCCAGCAGTGAAGGGACACCCGTCTCTGGAAACACCATATATTTT,CASSEGTPVSGNTIYF,-,TRBV6-1,TRBJ1-3,-
TGTGCGGCCCCGGGGGGGCGACAGGTACGTGAAGCTTTCTTT,CAAPGGRQVREAFF,-,TRBV12-2,TRBJ1-1,-
TGTGCCAGCAGCTTAGCAGCAGGGACGAACACTGAAGCTTTCTTT,CASSLAAGTNTEAFF,-,TRBV13,TRBJ1-1,few
TGTGCCAGCAGTGTGAGGGGTGCTCCTGGAAACACCATATATTTT,CASSVRGAPGNTIYF,-,TRBV6-4,TRBJ1-3,-
TGTGCCAGCAGACCGGAACAGGGATCCTCGTGGACTGAAGCTTTCTTT,CASRPEQGSSWTEAFF,-,TRBV5-6,TRBJ1-1,-
TGCAGCGTCGAAATGGAGGGGACAGAGACCTACGAGCAGTACTTC,CSVEMEGTETYEQYF,-,TRBV29-1,TRBJ2-7,-
TGTGCCAGCAGTTTAAGTGCTAACTATGGCTACACCTTC,CASSLSANYGYTF,-,TRBV28,TRBJ1-2,-
TGTGCTAGTGGTTTTTCCGGCGGCGTCCTAATTTCTGAAGCTTTCTTT,CASGFSGGVLISEAFF,-,TRBV12-5,TRBJ1-1,-
TGTGCCAGCAGCTCACCCCTCCGGACAGGGGGGCCCGGGGAGCTGTTTTTT,CASSSPLRTGGPGELFF,TRBD1,TRBV7-9,TRBJ2-2,-
TGTGCCTGGAGCCCTGACAGAGGTTTCTTTTACGAGCAGTACTTC,CAWSPDRGFFYEQYF,-,TRBV30,TRBJ2-7,once
TGTGCCAGCAGCGTAGGCGTAGCGGGGGGCACAGATACGCAGTATTTT,CASSVGVAGGTDTQYF,TRBD2,TRBV9,TRBJ2-3,-
TGTGCCAGCAGCAAACAGGGATCCGTTTCCTACGAGCAGTACTTC,CASSKQGSVSYEQYF,-,TRBV7-9,TRBJ2-7,few
TGCGCCAGCAGCCCAGTCTCAAGGGGGGGAAGGGATGAGCAGTTCTTC,CASSPVSRGGRDEQFF,-,TRBV4-1,TRBJ2-1,-
TGTGCCAGCAGATCATCCGGGGTGGCAGGGGATGGCTACACCTTC,CASRSSGVAGDGYTF,-,TRBV28,TRBJ1-2,once
TGTGCCAGCAGCTTGGCGGCAAGCGACGAGCAGTACTTC,CASSLAASDEQYF,-,TRBV5-8,TRBJ2-7,-
TGTGCCAGCAGCTTGCGGGGGACAGGGAGGACTGAAGCTTTCTTT,CASSLRGTGRTEAFF,TRBD1,TRBV13,TRBJ1-1,-
TGTGCCAGCAGTCCCTCGGGAGGGAACTATGGCTACACCTTC,CASSPSGGNYGYTF,-,TRBV6-5,TRBJ1-2,once
TGTGCCAGCAGCCAAGGGGGAAGTTTTCCCTACGAGCAGTACTTC,CASSQGGSFPYEQYF,-,TRBV14,TRBJ2-7,once
TGTGCCAGTAGTGAGAGGACAGGTTATAATTCACCCCTCCACTTT,CASSERTGYNSPLHF,TRBD1,TRBV19,TRBJ1-6,-
TGTGCCATCAGTGAGTCGAGAGTTGGACAGGGGTCATACTACACCTTC,CAISESRVGQGSYYTF,TRBD1,TRBV10-3,TRBJ1-2,-
TGTGCCAGTAGTATAGGGGGGAGCGGTAAAGAGACCCAGTACTTC,CASSIGGSGKETQYF,-,TRBV19,TRBJ2-5,few